The clone carrying this TCR beta chain was seen at least ten times. Its matching antigen is unknown. The data belong to a study of early T cells in non-severe SARS-CoV-2 infection. Trimming pared 2 bases from V and 6 bases from J, leaving 12 bases between. CDR3 length: 14 residues. Whole-study results and caveats: There was a bias toward anti-spike CD8 responses in VDJdb matching, which missed private and CD4 specificities.

TCRdb reanalysed the 5' RACE reads using MiXCR and keeps one entry per CDR3 protein. The sample records some 21,000 distinct CDR3 sequences, nearly 5.5% being singletons. The chain carries TRBV12-3 or TRBV12-4 and TRBJ2-3; D may be TRBD1 or TRBD2 (5 bases each). Sequencing input: whole blood. This receptor was obtained from an adult who was a healthcare worker with PCR-confirmed SARS-CoV-2 infection or an uninfected control (not recorded which). CDR3 bases: TGTGCCAGCAGTTTAACGGGACCCACCGATACGCAGTATTTT. Translated: CASSLTGPTDTQYF.